The 11 T cell receptor beta chains presented below share a single source sample, sequenced in a study of blood T cell repertoires in COVID-19. This table comes from immunoSEQ multiplex PCR, and its TCRdb copy is limited to in-frame clones, with some not included. This table has some 190,000 clones, about 88% appearing once. Sequenced: peripheral blood. The receptors stem from a man between 25 and 39 years old with acute or convalescent COVID-19.

The genes are TRBV6-6 and TRBJ1-6; D call uncertain. Germline V CDR1 and CDR2: MNHNY, SVGAGI (reference sequence). The CDR3 consists of 11 residues. V was pared by 4 bases and J by 10 bases, with 5 bases between. This CDR3 reads CASSSQSPLHF. Written as DNA, the CDR3 is TGTGCCAGCAGTTCCCAATCACCCCTCCACTTT.

The chain uses TRBV10-3 and TRBJ1-6, with D tentatively TRBD1 (6 bases). The CDR3 runs 14 residues. From germline, CDR1 is ENHRY and CDR2 SYGVKD. Deletions cut 6 bases from V and 6 bases from J, with 12 bases between. CDR3 sequence (DNA): TGTGCCATCAGAGAAACAGGGAGTAATTCACCCCTCCACTTT. Amino acid sequence: CAIRETGSNSPLHF.

The V call is TRBV28, the J call TRBJ1-5; 7 bases agree with TRBD1. CDR3 length: 14 residues. Unmatched junction bases numbered 3, after V lost 3 bases and J lost 4 bases. Germline lookup yields CDR1 MDHEN and CDR2 SYDVKM. CDR3: CASSLLQGNQPQHF. The CDR3, as DNA: TGTGCCAGCAGTTTGTTACAGGGGAATCAGCCCCAGCATTTT.

This chain joins TRBV9 and TRBJ2-5; 10 nucleotides agree with TRBD2. V shed 4 bases, J shed 2 bases, and the junction held 11 bases outside the gene matches. Germline V CDR1 and CDR2: SGDLS, YYNGEE. The CDR3 is 17 amino acids. Written as DNA, the CDR3 is TGTGCCAGCAGCCCCCGGCTAGCGGGAGCTATACAAGAGACCCAGTACTTC. Its translation is CASSPRLAGAIQETQYF.

The chain carries TRBV30 and TRBJ2-3; D is perhaps TRBD1 (5 bases). With 4 bases removed from V and 9 bases from J, the gap between germline ends came to 17 bases. Germline CDR1 is GTSNPN and CDR2 is SVGIG (reference sequence). The CDR3 sequence is 13 residues long. CDR3 residues: CAWMDGRVATQYF. The CDR3 DNA follows: TGTGCCTGGATGGACGGCAGGGTGGCGACGCAGTATTTT.

The chain joins TRBV2 to TRBJ1-1; D unresolved. The length of the CDR3 is 14 residues. V was trimmed by 11 bases and J by 0 bases, leaving 16 bases between them. The germline gives CDR1 SNHLY, CDR2 FYNNEI. The CDR3 DNA is TGTGCCGGGCGGCCGGGGTCTTTGAACACTGAAGCTTTCTTT. Amino acid sequence: CAGRPGSLNTEAFF.

The J gene is TRBJ2-1, the V gene TRBV5-1, with 9 bases fitting TRBD1. V trimming: 1 base; J trimming: 8 bases; junction bases outside the gene matches: 4. Germline CDR1 and CDR2: SGHRS and YFSETQ. The CDR3 consists of 14 residues. CDR3: CASSLRDRVDEQFF. CDR3 coding DNA: TGCGCCAGCAGCTTGAGGGACAGGGTGGATGAGCAGTTCTTC.

This clone was recorded only once. V usage is TRBV23-1 and J usage is TRBJ1-5, with D possibly being TRBD1 (5 bases). TRBV23-1 is an ORF; its function is uncertain. The germline V and J ends were trimmed by 0 bases and 9 bases, with 18 bases remaining between them. The CDR3 consists of 16 residues. CDR3 amino acids: CASSQSAGGRNGPQHF. The CDR3 nucleotides read TGCGCCAGCAGTCAATCGGCGGGGGGACGGAACGGGCCCCAGCATTTT.

The genes are TRBV28 and TRBJ2-5, with a possible D match to TRBD2 (6 bases). CDR1 and CDR2 from the germline V gene are MDHEN and SYDVKM. The CDR3 has 17 amino acids. V was trimmed by 0 bases and J by 1 base, leaving 15 bases between them. CDR3 residues: CASSLWGYGGSQETQYF. The CDR3 DNA reads TGTGCCAGCAGTTTATGGGGATACGGGGGAAGCCAAGAGACCCAGTACTTC.

V is TRBV18 and J is TRBJ2-5, with 8 positions matching TRBD1. CDR3 length: 13 amino acids. Germline loops: CDR1 KGHSH, CDR2 LQKENI. V lost 5 bases to trimming and J lost 3 bases; unmatched junction nucleotides: 2. This CDR3 reads CASSGQGKETQYF. In DNA form, the CDR3 reads TGTGCCAGCTCAGGACAGGGAAAAGAGACCCAGTACTTC.

V gene TRBV7-2 combines with J gene TRBJ1-2; D ambiguous. This CDR3 has 15 amino acids. The germline CDR1 and CDR2 sequences are SGHTA and FQGNSA. The V end was cut by 5 bases, the J end by 4 bases, with 17 bases between. CDR3 coding DNA: TGTGCCAGCAGCCCCCGTTTGGTCACAAGCTATGGCTACACCTTC. This encodes CASSPRLVTSYGYTF.